This passage covers 27 T cell receptor beta chains from one sample sequenced in a study of shared clonotypes between healthy human individuals. Repertoires were generated with immunoSEQ multiplex PCR, while TCRdb's copy carries only in-frame clones and drops some. Altogether about 230,000 clones are present, just over 65% being singletons, with the ten largest covering 11%. The sample was memory CD4+ T cells sorted from blood. The subset: CD45RA-negative fraction. The receptor set was obtained from a young man in good health.

The genes are TRBV9 and TRBJ1-4; D unclear. Trimming took off 2 bases at V and 8 bases at J, with 10 bases between the two ends. Germline CDR1 and CDR2: SGDLS and YYNGEE. The CDR3 loop spans 13 amino acids. CDR3 loop: CASSVGGPEKLFF. DNA of the CDR3: TGTGCCAGCAGCGTGGGAGGGCCCGAAAAACTGTTTTTT.

V gene TRBV10-3 combines with J gene TRBJ2-5; D ambiguous. Trimming stripped 10 bases from V and 3 bases from J, with 12 bases between. This CDR3 is built from 12 residues. The germline V gene has CDR1 ENHRY and CDR2 SYGVKD. The CDR3 bases are TGTGCCACCGGTAGGGAAGAAGAGACCCAGTACTTC. Its translation is CATGREEETQYF.

This chain uses TRBV28 with TRBJ2-1, with D possibly TRBD1 on 6 matching bases. The CDR3 sequence is 12 residues long. Trimming took 5 bases from V and 7 from J, leaving 9 bases between them. Germline CDR1 reads MDHEN; CDR2 reads SYDVKM. CDR3 nucleotides: TGTGCCAGCAGTGCCACAGGGAATGAGCAGTTCTTC. Its protein product is CASSATGNEQFF.

Only a few counts were recorded for this clone. The chain employs TRBV2 and TRBJ2-7; the D gene is possibly TRBD1 (6 bases). V shed 4 bases and J shed 6 bases, with 19 bases lying between them. The CDR3 is 15 amino acids. CDR1 and CDR2 from the germline V gene are SNHLY and FYNNEI. This CDR3 is CASSVAGGPRGEQYF. The CDR3 bases are TGTGCCAGCAGTGTAGCTGGGGGCCCTCGGGGCGAGCAGTACTTC.

The rearrangement links TRBV25-1 to TRBJ1-3; no firm D call. Germline loops: CDR1 MGHDK, CDR2 SYGVNS. The CDR3 sequence is 11 residues long. V dropped 2 bases and J dropped 7 bases, with 3 bases sitting between them. The CDR3 DNA is TGTGCCAGCAGTGAAAAGAACACCATATATTTT. Encoded protein: CASSEKNTIYF.

This clone was detected many times. CDR3 DNA: TGCAGCGTTGAAGGGACAGGGAACTACGAGCAGTACTTC. Its translation: CSVEGTGNYEQYF. This chain links TRBV29-1 with TRBJ2-7, with 8 bases aligning to TRBD1. The CDR3 is made up of 13 amino acids. Per the germline V gene, CDR1 is SQVTM and CDR2 is ANQGSEA. Trimming removed 1 base from V and 3 bases from J; junction bases left unmatched: 2.

The chain couples TRBV11-2 to TRBJ2-5, with D maybe TRBD2 (7 bases). The CDR3 totals 15 residues. V lost 5 bases to trimming and J lost 2 bases, with 15 bases between them. Germline V gene sequence: CDR1 SGHAT, CDR2 FQNNGV. CDR3 residues: CASSNQGGGQETQYF. In DNA, the CDR3 is TGTGCCAGCAGCAACCAAGGGGGGGGACAAGAGACCCAGTACTTC.

About this clone itself: A much larger clone is a single base away; this may be a read error. The V call is TRBV5-6, the J call TRBJ1-1; no definite D call. The germline V gene has CDR1 SGHDT and CDR2 YYEEEE. The V gene lost 0 bases and the J gene lost 1 base, with 7 bases spanning the gap. This CDR3 contains 14 residues. The DNA for the CDR3 is TGTGCCAGCAGCTTGGTTGGCTCGAACACTGAAGCTTTCTTT. Residues: CASSLVGSNTEAFF. The full variable domain, its missing parts supplied by reference TRBV5-6 and TRBJ1-1, is DAGVTQSPTHLIKTRGQQVTLRCSPKSGHDTVSWYQQALGQGPQFIFQYYEEEERQRGNFPDRFSGHQFPNYSSELNVNALLLGDSALYLCASSLVGSNTEAFFGQGTRLTVV.

The V call is TRBV11-2, the J call TRBJ2-5, with D unclear. This CDR3 is 15 amino acids long. Germline V lookup: CDR1 SGHAT, CDR2 FQNNGV. Trimming shortened V by 1 base and J by 0 bases, and 9 bases separated the two germline ends. The CDR3 is CASSLGPTYQETQYF. CDR3 bases: TGTGCCAGCAGCTTAGGGCCCACGTACCAAGAGACCCAGTACTTC.

The chain links TRBV6-1 to TRBJ2-5, with 10 bases fitting TRBD2. The CDR3 length is 15 residues. J was trimmed by 7 bases and V by 6 bases; bases with no gene match: 11. Germline CDR1 and CDR2: MNHNS and SASEGT. The CDR3 region has the DNA TGTGCCAGCAGGATGGGGCTAGCGGGAGTTGGGACCCAGTACTTC. It codes for CASRMGLAGVGTQYF.

CDR3 region: CASSFSENGNTIYF. CDR3 DNA: TGCGCCAGCAGCTTCTCCGAAAATGGAAACACCATATATTTT. The chain is built from TRBV5-1 and TRBJ1-3, with D unclear. The CDR3 spans 14 residues. The V gene lost 2 bases and the J gene lost 3 bases, with 9 bases spanning the gap. CDR1 and CDR2 from the germline V gene are SGHRS and YFSETQ.

This clone was detected a few times. The chain joins TRBV18 to TRBJ2-3, with TRBD1 identical over 7 bases. CDR1 is KGHSH, CDR2 LQKENI, per germline. The CDR3 is made up of 15 amino acids. Losses at the gene ends were 6 bases for V and 0 bases for J; bases not matched to a gene: 6. CDR3: CASSPRDSSTDTQYF. As DNA, the CDR3 is TGTGCCAGCTCTCCTCGGGACAGCAGCACAGATACGCAGTATTTT.

The chain is built from TRBV5-8 and TRBJ2-7; D assignment may be TRBD1 or TRBD2 (5 bases each). Germline lookup yields CDR1 SGHTS and CDR2 YDEGEE. The CDR3 spans 14 residues. The germline V and J ends were trimmed by 2 bases and 3 bases, with 12 bases remaining between them. CDR3 in amino acids: CASSFGGWDYEQYF. The CDR3 region has the DNA TGTGCCAGCAGCTTTGGGGGTTGGGACTACGAGCAGTACTTC. Full variable domain (remainder filled in from reference TRBV5-8 and TRBJ2-7): EAGVTQSPTHLIKTRGQQATLRCSPISGHTSVYWYQQALGLGLQFLLWYDEGEERNRGNFPPRFSGRQFPNYSSELNVNALELEDSALYLCASSFGGWDYEQYFGPGTRLTVT.

V gene TRBV18 combines with J gene TRBJ2-1; the match to TRBD2 covers 9 bases. J gave up 5 bases and V 4 bases, and 9 bases lay outside the gene matches. Germline V lookup: CDR1 KGHSH, CDR2 LQKENI. This CDR3 spans 16 amino acids. The CDR3 protein is CASSLAGGPLDNEQFF. The CDR3 DNA follows: TGTGCCAGCTCACTTGCGGGAGGGCCCTTAGACAATGAGCAGTTCTTC. Full variable domain (missing parts from reference TRBV18 and TRBJ2-1): NAGVMQNPRHLVRRRGQEARLRCSPMKGHSHVYWYRQLPEEGLKFMVYLQKENIIDESGMPKERFSAEFPKEGPSILRIQQVVRGDSAAYFCASSLAGGPLDNEQFFGPGTRLTVL.

This clone was detected only a few times. The chain employs TRBV11-2 and TRBJ2-1; 9 nucleotides line up with TRBD1. The CDR3 runs to 13 residues. Trimming removed 2 bases from V and 10 bases from J; junction bases left unmatched: 3. In germline, CDR1 is SGHAT, CDR2 FQNNGV. The CDR3 spells CASSLNRGLEQFF. The CDR3 DNA sequence: TGTGCCAGCAGCTTAAACAGGGGGCTGGAGCAGTTCTTC.

The CDR3 region has the DNA TGTGCCAGCAGTTTTGCAGGGAAGTTCCATGGCTACACCTTC. As protein: CASSFAGKFHGYTF. V usage is TRBV27 and J usage is TRBJ1-2, with D possibly being TRBD1 (5 bases). Germline CDR1 is MNHEY and CDR2 is SMNVEV (reference sequence). CDR3 length equals 14 residues. V lost 3 bases and J lost 6, with 14 bases in between.

V gene TRBV7-9 combines with J gene TRBJ2-5; 7 bases are shared with TRBD1. V was pared by 5 bases and J by 2 bases, with 8 bases of the junction left unmatched. There are 15 residues in the CDR3. The germline V gene has CDR1 SEHNR and CDR2 FQNEAQ (reference sequence). For the CDR3, the DNA is TGTGCCAGCAGCCCGGACAGGAGACCACAAGAGACCCAGTACTTC. It encodes CASSPDRRPQETQYF.

The genes are TRBV15 and TRBJ1-2, with D possibly being TRBD1 (5 bases). Germline V CDR1 and CDR2: LNHNV, YYDKDF (reference sequence). Trimming shortened V by 5 bases and J by 5 bases, and 18 bases separated the two germline ends. The CDR3 runs to 15 residues. The CDR3 DNA sequence: TGTGCCACCAGCCCTCCCGTCGCGGGGGGGTATGGCTACACCTTC. As protein: CATSPPVAGGYGYTF.

This clone appeared a single time. The chain has TRBV9 and TRBJ1-3, with TRBD1 identical over 8 bases. The V segment lost 4 bases and the J segment 2 bases; nucleotides outside the gene matches: 2. The CDR3 consists of 14 residues. In germline, CDR1 is SGDLS, CDR2 YYNGEE. In DNA, the CDR3 is TGTGCCAGCAGCAAACAGGGGGCTGGAAACACCATATATTTT. This encodes CASSKQGAGNTIYF.

This clone was seen a few times. V is TRBV9 and J is TRBJ2-1; 8 positions agree with TRBD2. V lost 3 bases and J lost 6; bases outside the gene matches: 14. The CDR3 contains 17 residues. Germline values: CDR1 SGDLS, CDR2 YYNGEE. The CDR3, as DNA: TGTGCCAGCAGCGCGGCCCCGACCGGGAGGGGGGGCAATGAGCAGTTCTTC. It encodes CASSAAPTGRGGNEQFF.

The CDR3 here is CASSPRDTGFMNTEAFF. The CDR3 DNA sequence: TGTGCCAGCTCACCACGGGACACCGGTTTTATGAACACTGAAGCTTTCTTT. This chain joins TRBV18 and TRBJ1-1; D possibly corresponds to TRBD1 (6 bases). The CDR3 length is 17 residues. Trimming left V 1 base short and J 0 bases short, with 15 bases between. Germline V gene lookup returns CDR1 KGHSH and CDR2 LQKENI.

The gene calls are TRBV7-9 and TRBJ2-3; D not certain. CDR1 and CDR2 (germline): SEHNR, FQNEAQ (reference sequence). This CDR3 contains 13 residues. Deletions cut 1 base from V and 2 bases from J, with 4 bases between. DNA for the CDR3: TGTGCCAGCAGCTTAGATGCCACAGATACGCAGTATTTT. Translated: CASSLDATDTQYF.

The CDR3: CASSNGQYGYTF. CDR3 nucleotides: TGTGCCAGCAGCAACGGGCAGTATGGCTACACCTTC. V gene TRBV25-1 combines with J gene TRBJ1-2; D gene unclear. The CDR3 sequence is 12 residues long. The germline V gene encodes CDR1 MGHDK and CDR2 SYGVNS. V was pared by 6 bases and J by 5 bases, with 10 bases between.

V is TRBV7-3 and J is TRBJ2-1; tentatively, D is TRBD1 or TRBD2 (7 bases each). Germline V gene lookup returns CDR1 SGHTA and CDR2 FQGTGA. The CDR3 covers 16 residues. Trimming shortened V by 5 bases and J by 6 bases, and 20 bases separated the two germline ends. The CDR3 DNA reads as TGTGCCAGCAGCCCCCGTGGGGGAGGGGGCGTCAATGAGCAGTTCTTC. As protein: CASSPRGGGGVNEQFF.

The V and J genes are TRBV11-3 and TRBJ2-3; D uncertain. The CDR3 spans 13 residues. The germline V gene has CDR1 SGHNT and CDR2 YENEEA. V lost 6 bases and J 3 bases, leaving 10 bases between the germline ends. The CDR3 sequence is CASSFPFTDTQYF. The CDR3 bases are TGTGCCAGCAGTTTTCCTTTTACAGATACGCAGTATTTT.

V usage is TRBV7-2 and J usage is TRBJ1-4, with D tentatively TRBD1 (6 bases). Germline V CDR1 and CDR2: SGHTA, FQGNSA. V was cut by 5 bases and J by 4 bases, with 14 bases left in between. The length of the CDR3 is 15 residues. In DNA form, the CDR3 reads TGTGCCAGCAGCCCCCAGACAGGCTTTAATGAAAAACTGTTTTTT. Translating gives CASSPQTGFNEKLFF.

This clone occurred a few times. V is TRBV7-9 and J is TRBJ1-2, with D unclear. Looked up from germline, CDR1 is SEHNR and CDR2 is FQNEAQ (reference sequence). Trimming left V 2 bases short and J 8 bases short, with 9 bases between. The CDR3 is 12 residues long. CDR3 in amino acids: CASSLIMGGYTF. Written as DNA, the CDR3 is TGTGCCAGCAGCTTAATAATGGGGGGCTACACCTTC.